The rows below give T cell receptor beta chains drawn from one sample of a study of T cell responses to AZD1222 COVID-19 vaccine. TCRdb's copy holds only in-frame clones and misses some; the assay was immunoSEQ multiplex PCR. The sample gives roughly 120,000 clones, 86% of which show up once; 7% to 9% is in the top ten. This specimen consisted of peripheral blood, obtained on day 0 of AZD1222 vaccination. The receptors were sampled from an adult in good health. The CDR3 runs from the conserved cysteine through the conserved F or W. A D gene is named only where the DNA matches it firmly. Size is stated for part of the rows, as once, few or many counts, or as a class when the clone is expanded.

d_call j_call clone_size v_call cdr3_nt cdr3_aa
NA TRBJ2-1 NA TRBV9 TGTGCCAGCAGTGGGACAACCTACAATGAGCAGTTCTTC CASSGTTYNEQFF
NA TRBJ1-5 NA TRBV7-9 TGTGCCAGCAGCCGGATGGGAGGAGAGGGACAGCCCCAGCATTTT CASSRMGGEGQPQHF
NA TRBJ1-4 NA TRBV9 TGTGCCAGCAGCGTAGATGTTTCGACTAATGAAAAACTGTTTTTT CASSVDVSTNEKLFF
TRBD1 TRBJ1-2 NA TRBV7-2 TGTGCCAGCAGCAGCCCGGGACAGGGGGTTTATGGCTACACCTTC CASSSPGQGVYGYTF
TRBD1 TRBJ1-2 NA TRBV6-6 TGTGCCAGCAGTTACGCTCCAGGGGGCGCCTATGGCTACACCTTC CASSYAPGGAYGYTF
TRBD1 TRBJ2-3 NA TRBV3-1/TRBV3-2 TGTGCCAGCAGCCCGCGGGACAGGGGGGATACGCAGTATTTT CASSPRDRGDTQYF
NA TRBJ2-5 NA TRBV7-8 TGTGCCAGCAGCCGATTCGGGGGGACCCAGTACTTC CASSRFGGTQYF
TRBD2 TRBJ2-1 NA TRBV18 TGTGCCAGCTCGCAGACTAGCGGGAGTGCCTATGAGCAGTTCTTC CASSQTSGSAYEQFF
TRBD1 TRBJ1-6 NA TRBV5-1 TGCGCCAGCAGCTCACAGGGGAGTAATTCACCCCTCCACTTT CASSSQGSNSPLHF
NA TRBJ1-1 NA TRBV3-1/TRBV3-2 TGTGCCAGCAGCCAATCGGACCGTTTGAACACTGAAGCTTTCTTT CASSQSDRLNTEAFF
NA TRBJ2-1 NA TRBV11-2 TGTGCCAGCAGCCCCCGACAGAATGAGCAGTTCTTC CASSPRQNEQFF
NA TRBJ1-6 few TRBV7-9 TGTGCCAGCAGCTTAGGCTCCTATAATTCACCCCTCCACTTT CASSLGSYNSPLHF
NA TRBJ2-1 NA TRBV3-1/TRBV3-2 TGTGCCAGCAGCCCTCTCCAGTGGTCCTACAATGAGCAGTTCTTC CASSPLQWSYNEQFF
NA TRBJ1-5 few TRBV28 TGTGCCAGCAGTTTAGGCTTTTATCAGCCCCAGCATTTT CASSLGFYQPQHF
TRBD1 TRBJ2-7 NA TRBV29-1 TGCAGCGCTGGGACAGGCGAGCAGTACTTC CSAGTGEQYF
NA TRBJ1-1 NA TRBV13 TGTGCCAGCAGCTTAGGGGGCAGGTTGAACACTGAAGCTTTCTTT CASSLGGRLNTEAFF
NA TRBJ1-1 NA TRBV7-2 TGTGCCAGCAGCTTAGAATCCACGGGCGGGTCGAAAGCTTTCTTT CASSLESTGGSKAFF
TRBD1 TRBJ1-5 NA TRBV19 TGTGCCAGTAGTGTGACAGGGAGAGGTCAGCCCCAGCATTTT CASSVTGRGQPQHF
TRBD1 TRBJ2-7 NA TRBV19 TGTGCCAGTAGTATCCACAGGGGGCCATACGAGCAGTACTTC CASSIHRGPYEQYF
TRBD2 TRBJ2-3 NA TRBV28 TGTGCCAGCAGTTTATCGGGGGGTGATACGCAGTATTTT CASSLSGGDTQYF
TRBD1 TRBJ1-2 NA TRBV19 TGTGCCAGTAGTGGCGACAGGGGCGAATATGGCTACACCTTC CASSGDRGEYGYTF
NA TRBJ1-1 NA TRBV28 TGTGCCAGCAGTTACTCCGACAGGATGAACACTGAAGCTTTCTTT CASSYSDRMNTEAFF
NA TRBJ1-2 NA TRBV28 TGTGCCAGCAGTCTCGAACTCGGCTATGGCTACACCTTC CASSLELGYGYTF
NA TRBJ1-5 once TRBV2 TGTGCCAGCACCGAGATTCTTAGCAATCAGCCCCAGCATTTT CASTEILSNQPQHF
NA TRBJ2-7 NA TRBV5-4 TGTGCCAGCAGCTTTGTTGGAAACTACGAGCAGTACTTC CASSFVGNYEQYF
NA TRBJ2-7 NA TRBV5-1 TGCGCCAGCAGCGAGGTGCGTGGGGGGCCCTACGAGCAGTACTTC CASSEVRGGPYEQYF
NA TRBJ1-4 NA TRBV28 TGTGCCAGCAGTTTCCAAGGGCCAACTTATACGAATGAAAAACTGTTTTTT CASSFQGPTYTNEKLFF
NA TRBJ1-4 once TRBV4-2 TGTGCCAGCAGCCAAGGACCGAGTGAAAAACTGTTTTTT CASSQGPSEKLFF
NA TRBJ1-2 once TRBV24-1 TGTGCCACCAGTGATTTGGGCGGGGCAGGCTACACCTTC CATSDLGGAGYTF
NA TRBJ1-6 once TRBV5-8 TGTGCCAGCAGCTCAAGGACGGGTCCTAATTCACCCCTCCACTTT CASSSRTGPNSPLHF
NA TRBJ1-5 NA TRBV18 TGTGCCAGCTCATTGCAGGGGTGGGGCAATCAGCCCCAGCATTTT CASSLQGWGNQPQHF
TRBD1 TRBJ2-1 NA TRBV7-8 TGTGCCAGCAGCCCCTTCCGGGACAGGGTAAATGAGCAGTTCTTC CASSPFRDRVNEQFF
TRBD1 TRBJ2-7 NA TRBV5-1 TGCGCCAGCAGCCTCCTCCCGGGACAGGGTCACGAGCAGTACTTC CASSLLPGQGHEQYF
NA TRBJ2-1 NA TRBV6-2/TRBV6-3 TGTGCCAGCAGTTACGTGCTACCTTACAATGAGCAGTTCTTC CASSYVLPYNEQFF
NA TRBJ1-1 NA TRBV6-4 TGTGCCAGCAGTGACCCCAAGGGACCCCCTACGGCCTGGGACACTGAAGCTTTCTTT CASSDPKGPPTAWDTEAFF
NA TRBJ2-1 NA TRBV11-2 TGTGCCAGCAGCCGAGGTAGGATAGCTGAGGGTGAGCAGTTCTTC CASSRGRIAEGEQFF
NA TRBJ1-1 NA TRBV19 TGTGCCAGTGCCTCTACAGCGAACACTGAAGCTTTCTTT CASASTANTEAFF
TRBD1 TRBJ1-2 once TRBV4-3 TGCGCCAGCAGCCAAGATGTGGGACAGGACCTTAACTATGGCTACACCTTC CASSQDVGQDLNYGYTF
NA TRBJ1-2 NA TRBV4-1 TGCGCCAGCAGCCAAGTGGGGTTAGAAGTCTATGGCTACACCTTC CASSQVGLEVYGYTF
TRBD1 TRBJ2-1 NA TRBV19 TGTGCCAGTGGACAGGGGGGCCACAATGAGCAGTTCTTC CASGQGGHNEQFF
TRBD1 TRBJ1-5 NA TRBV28 TGTGCCAGCAGGGGACAGGGACCCAATCAGCCCCAGCATTTT CASRGQGPNQPQHF
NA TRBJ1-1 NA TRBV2 TGTGCCAGCAGTGCCGCAGGGACCCTCACTGAAGCTTTCTTT CASSAAGTLTEAFF